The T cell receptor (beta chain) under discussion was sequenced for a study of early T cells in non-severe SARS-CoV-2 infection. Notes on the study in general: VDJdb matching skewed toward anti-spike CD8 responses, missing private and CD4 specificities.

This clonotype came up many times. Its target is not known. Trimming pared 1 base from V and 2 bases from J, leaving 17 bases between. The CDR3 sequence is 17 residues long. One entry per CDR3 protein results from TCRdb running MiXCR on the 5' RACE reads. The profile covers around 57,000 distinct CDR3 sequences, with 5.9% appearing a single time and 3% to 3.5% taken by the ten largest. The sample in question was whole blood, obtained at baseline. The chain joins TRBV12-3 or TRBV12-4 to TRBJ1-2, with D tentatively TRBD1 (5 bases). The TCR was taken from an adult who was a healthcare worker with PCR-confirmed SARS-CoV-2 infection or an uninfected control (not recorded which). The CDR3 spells CASSLGARAGTNYGYTF. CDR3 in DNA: TGTGCCAGCAGTTTAGGGGCCCGCGCAGGGACCAACTATGGCTACACCTTC.